This T cell receptor beta chain came from a study of tumor-infiltrating lymphocytes in oesophageal squamous cell carcinoma. TCRdb passed the PCR reads through MiXCR, listing each CDR3 protein once. Of about 20,000 distinct CDR3 sequences listed, 42% were seen once; the top ten hold under 20%. V was trimmed by 0 bases and J by 1 base, leaving 14 bases between them. Germline V gene data show CDR1 as MGHRA and CDR2 as YSYEKL. The length of the CDR3 is 17 residues. This clonotype was counted at least ten times. The sample was normal esophageal tissue next to the tumor. The chain uses TRBV4-1 and TRBJ2-3, with D tentatively TRBD2 (6 bases). This clonotype was sampled from a female donor with esophageal squamous cell carcinoma. The CDR3 nucleotides are TGCGCCAGCAGCCAAGATAGATCGGGGGTCGGCACAGATACGCAGTATTTT. Its translation is CASSQDRSGVGTDTQYF.